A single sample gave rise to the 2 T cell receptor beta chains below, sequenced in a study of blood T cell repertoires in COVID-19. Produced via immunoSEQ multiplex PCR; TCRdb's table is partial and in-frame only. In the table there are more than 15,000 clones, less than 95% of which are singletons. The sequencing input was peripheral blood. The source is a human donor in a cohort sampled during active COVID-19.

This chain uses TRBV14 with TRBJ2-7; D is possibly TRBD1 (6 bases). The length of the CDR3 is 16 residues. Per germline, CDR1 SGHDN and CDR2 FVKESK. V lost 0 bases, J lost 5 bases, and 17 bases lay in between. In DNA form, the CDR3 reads TGTGCCAGCAGCCAAGATCCCGGCCAGGGGATCCACGAGCAGTACTTC. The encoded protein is CASSQDPGQGIHEQYF. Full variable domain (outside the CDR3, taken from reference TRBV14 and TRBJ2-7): EAGVTQFPSHSVIEKGQTVTLRCDPISGHDNLYWYRRVMGKEIKFLLHFVKESKQDESGMPNNRFLAERTGGTYSTLKVQPAELEDSGVYFCASSQDPGQGIHEQYFGPGTRLTVT.

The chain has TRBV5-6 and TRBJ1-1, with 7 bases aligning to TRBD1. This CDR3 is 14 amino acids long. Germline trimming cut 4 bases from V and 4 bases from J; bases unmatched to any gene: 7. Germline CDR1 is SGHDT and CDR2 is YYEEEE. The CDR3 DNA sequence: TGTGCCAGCAGCAGACGGACAGGCGGCACTGAAGCTTTCTTT. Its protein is CASSRRTGGTEAFF.